This T cell receptor (beta chain) was documented in a study of response to subunit inactivated influenza vaccine. Study results and caveats: Authors suggested that a seasonal influenza vaccination recruits few new T cells each time.

Trimming shortened V by 0 bases and J by 4 bases, and 13 bases separated the two germline ends. CDR1 and CDR2 (germline): SGHRS, YFSETQ. This CDR3 spans 15 amino acids. TCRdb processed the RT-PCR reads anew with MiXCR; each CDR3 protein has one entry. This repertoire shows hundreds of thousands of distinct CDR3 sequences, over 25% found once; its top ten account for approximately 2%. Many counts were recorded for this clonotype. What it binds is unknown. The sample here was CD4+ T cells sorted from PBMCs, taken around 5 days after vaccination. The chain combines TRBV5-1 with TRBJ1-1, with D perhaps TRBD1 (5 bases). This clonotype originated in a man in his fifties who received an inactivated influenza vaccine. The CDR3: CASSLDGGVGTEAFF. CDR3 nucleotides: TGCGCCAGCAGCTTGGATGGGGGTGTTGGCACTGAAGCTTTCTTT. Looking up the rest from reference TRBV5-1 and TRBJ1-1 gives the full variable domain: KAGVTQTPRYLIKTRGQQVTLSCSPISGHRSVSWYQQTPGQGLQFLFEYFSETQRNKGNFPGRFSGRQFSNSRSEMNVSTLELGDSALYLCASSLDGGVGTEAFFGQGTRLTVV.